This T cell receptor (beta chain) was identified during a study of OX40 agonist ivuxolimab in advanced cancers. Study-wide background: Three partial responders included one hepatocellular carcinoma patient and two cutaneous melanoma patients.

Method: immunoSEQ multiplex PCR; TCRdb's copy keeps in-frame clones and lacks some. The data hold roughly 58,000 clones, with 70% to 90% observed a single time. The sequenced sample was CD4+ or CD8+ T cells sorted from blood, obtained in a trial of the OX40 agonist ivuxolimab. The clonotype was recovered from an adult with an advanced solid tumor such as melanoma, head and neck, liver or kidney cancer.

In nucleotides, the CDR3 is TGTGCCAGCAGTGGGACAGACAATCAGCCCCAGCATTTT. Amino acid sequence: CASSGTDNQPQHF. The genes are TRBV6-1 and TRBJ1-5; a weak D match, TRBD1 (6 bases). This CDR3 region has 13 residues. V lost 4 bases, J lost 3 bases, and 7 bases lay in between. In germline, CDR1 is MNHNS, CDR2 SASEGT.